This T cell receptor (beta chain) originates from a study of CDR3 diversity in severe acne. J was trimmed by 6 bases and V by 7 bases; bases with no gene match: 9. The CDR3 loop spans 13 amino acids. Germline lookup yields CDR1 ENHRY and CDR2 SYGVKD. Via MiXCR, TCRdb re-called the PCR reads, giving one row per CDR3 protein. The table lists around 85,000 distinct CDR3 sequences, 45% to 55% of them singletons, with 11% in the top ten. The specimen was blood. This sequence joins TRBV10-3 and TRBJ2-7; 7 bases align to TRBD1. The TCR sequence derives from a male donor with severe acne vulgaris. This chain's CDR3 is CAITGTANSEQYF. CDR3 bases: TGTGCCATCACCGGGACAGCTAACAGCGAGCAGTACTTC.